The 19 T cell receptor beta chains reported below all come from one sample, sequenced in a study of PD-L1 blockade in urothelial cancer. Sequencing used immunoSEQ multiplex PCR; TCRdb keeps in-frame clones, though not all of them. The table records approximately 67,000 clones, around 88% of them present only once. Time point noted: pretreatment peripheral blood. Sample: PBMCs, taken around atezolizumab (anti-PD-L1) treatment. These receptors were taken from a man between 60 and 75 years old with urothelial cancer.

This sequence joins TRBV6-5 and TRBJ1-6, with 10 bases that match TRBD1. The CDR3 sequence is 13 residues long. The junction had 0 bases not matched to a gene; V was cut back by 6 bases and J by 7 bases. Germline CDR1 MNHEY, CDR2 SVGAGI. Here the CDR3 DNA reads TGTGCCAGCAGGGGACAGGGGAATTCACCCCTCCACTTT. Its protein product is CASRGQGNSPLHF.

There are a few counts of this clone. The chain recombines TRBV11-2 with TRBJ1-1, with a tentative D call TRBD1 (5 bases). This CDR3 region has 13 residues. V was shortened by 7 bases and J by 4 bases, with 13 bases between the two germline ends. Germline CDR1 reads SGHAT; CDR2 reads FQNNGV. In nucleotides, the CDR3 is TGTGCCAGCACCCGGACATCGGGCACTGAAGCTTTCTTT. Amino acids: CASTRTSGTEAFF.

This clone was counted once. Written as DNA, the CDR3 is TGTGCCAGCAGCATGACGGGGGGCCGGGAGCAGTACTTC. Protein product: CASSMTGGREQYF. The chain is built from TRBV5-4 and TRBJ2-7; D is possibly TRBD2 (7 bases). V lost 4 bases to trimming and J lost 7 bases, with 15 bases between them. CDR1 SGHNT and CDR2 YYREEE come from the germline V gene (reference sequence). This CDR3 has 13 residues.

This rearrangement joins TRBV2 to TRBJ1-2; 7 nucleotides match TRBD1. This CDR3 spans 13 amino acids. The trim removed 7 bases at V and 4 bases at J, leaving 6 bases unmatched. Germline loops: CDR1 SNHLY, CDR2 FYNNEI. Here the CDR3 DNA reads TGTGCCAGCAACAACAGGGGTGCCTATGGCTACACCTTC. Translated, it gives CASNNRGAYGYTF.

The chain carries TRBV18 and TRBJ2-7; the match to TRBD2 covers 10 bases. The CDR3 loop spans 16 amino acids. Germline V gene data show CDR1 as KGHSH and CDR2 as LQKENI. V dropped 3 bases and J dropped 3; count of bases not matched to a gene: 8. CDR3 in DNA: TGTGCCAGCTCACCCAGAAGCGGGGGGGCTGGCTACGAGCAGTACTTC. It is translated as CASSPRSGGAGYEQYF.

The chain recombines TRBV10-3 with TRBJ2-6, with D tentatively TRBD2 (7 bases). The CDR3 has 17 amino acids. Between the trimmed V and J ends, which lost 4 bases and 0 bases, there was a span of 13 bases. Germline values: CDR1 ENHRY, CDR2 SYGVKD. CDR3 DNA sequence: TGTGCCATCAGTGTTGGAGGGGGGGGCTCTGGGGCCAACGTCCTGACTTTC. Its protein is CAISVGGGGSGANVLTF.

CDR3 loop: CASSSYRGGGTEAFF. CDR3 in DNA: TGTGCCAGCAGCTCTTACAGGGGGGGTGGCACTGAAGCTTTCTTT. V and J are TRBV5-8 and TRBJ1-1, with 8 bases fitting TRBD1. The germline gives CDR1 SGHTS, CDR2 YDEGEE. The CDR3 totals 15 residues. With V trimmed by 3 bases and J by 4 bases, 8 bases remained unmatched.

The rearrangement links TRBV6-1 to TRBJ2-5; TRBD2 aligns across 9 bases. The germline V gene encodes CDR1 MNHNS and CDR2 SASEGT. The CDR3 has 13 residues. The V gene end was trimmed by 8 bases and the J gene end by 3 bases; junction bases not matched to a gene: 4. The CDR3 sequence is CASRWTSEETQYF. The CDR3, as DNA: TGTGCCAGCCGGTGGACTAGCGAAGAGACCCAGTACTTC.

The chain uses TRBV10-2 and TRBJ2-2, with 11 bases matching TRBD2. Germline values: CDR1 WSHSY, CDR2 SAAADI. The junction had 7 bases not matched to a gene; V was cut back by 8 bases and J by 8 bases. CDR3 length: 14 residues. CDR3 residues: CASRISGGVGELFF. CDR3 in DNA: TGCGCCAGCCGAATTAGCGGGGGGGTTGGGGAGCTGTTTTTT.

The rearrangement joins TRBV19 to TRBJ1-5, with TRBD1 matching over 7 bases. Germline V gene lookup returns CDR1 LNHDA and CDR2 SQIVND (reference sequence). The CDR3 runs 13 residues. V gave up 9 bases and J gave up 5 bases; unmatched junction bases: 7. The CDR3 region is CASGGGTDQPQHF. CDR3 nucleotides: TGTGCCAGCGGAGGGGGCACGGATCAGCCCCAGCATTTT.

The V gene is TRBV9, the J gene TRBJ2-3; 8 bases fit TRBD1. Germline CDR1 reads SGDLS; CDR2 reads YYNGEE. The CDR3 runs 15 residues. Losses at the gene ends were 0 bases for V and 4 bases for J; bases not matched to a gene: 4. CDR3 DNA: TGTGCCAGCAGCGTAGGGTGGACAGGGTCAGATACGCAGTATTTT. This gives the protein CASSVGWTGSDTQYF. Variable domain in full (rest from reference TRBV9 and TRBJ2-3): DSGVTQTPKHLITATGQRVTLRCSPRSGDLSVYWYQQSLDQGLQFLIQYYNGEERAKGNILERFSAQQFPDLHSELNLSSLELGDSALYFCASSVGWTGSDTQYFGPGTRLTVL.

This clone was observed once. The chain couples TRBV13 to TRBJ2-3; 7 bases map to TRBD2. Germline assignment: CDR1 PRHDT and CDR2 FYEKMQ (reference sequence). This CDR3 is 14 amino acids long. With 7 bases clipped from V and 6 bases from J, the junction kept 10 bases outside the gene matches. The DNA for the CDR3 is TGTGCCAGCACCCAGGGAGGGGCAGGGGATACGCAGTATTTT. As protein: CASTQGGAGDTQYF.

The genes are TRBV30 and TRBJ2-3, with 8 positions matching TRBD1. Germline lookup yields CDR1 GTSNPN and CDR2 SVGIG (reference sequence). CDR3 length equals 13 residues. Losses at the gene ends were 4 bases for V and 1 base for J; bases not matched to a gene: 1. CDR3 DNA sequence: TGTGCCTGGAAGACAGGGGGCACAGATACGCAGTATTTT. Its protein is CAWKTGGTDTQYF.

V gene TRBV10-3 combines with J gene TRBJ2-5, with 10 bases lining up with TRBD1. CDR1 is ENHRY and CDR2 is SYGVKD in the germline V gene. V gave up 10 bases and J gave up 5 bases; unmatched junction bases: 10. The CDR3 is made up of 14 amino acids. The CDR3 reads CATGLPGQGETQYF. The CDR3 DNA follows: TGTGCCACCGGTTTACCGGGACAGGGGGAGACCCAGTACTTC.

The chain joins TRBV27 to TRBJ1-2; D unresolved. CDR1 and CDR2 (germline): MNHEY, SMNVEV (reference sequence). The CDR3 runs to 15 residues. V lost 2 bases and J 1 base, leaving 11 bases between the germline ends. The CDR3 nucleotides are TGTGCCAGCAGTTTAGCCCGGGTCCTTAACTATGGCTACACCTTC. This translates into CASSLARVLNYGYTF.

This clone was counted a single time. This sequence joins TRBV19 and TRBJ1-5; D not certain. V was trimmed by 6 bases and J by 1 base, leaving 7 bases between them. The CDR3 totals 13 residues. Germline V CDR1 and CDR2: LNHDA, SQIVND (reference sequence). The CDR3 bases are TGTGCCAGTAGGGGCCGGAGCAATCAGCCCCAGCATTTT. Translating it yields CASRGRSNQPQHF.

The chain couples TRBV10-3 to TRBJ1-2; 7 positions agree with TRBD1. Germline CDR1 reads ENHRY; CDR2 reads SYGVKD. The CDR3 consists of 15 residues. V dropped 2 bases and J dropped 4; count of bases not matched to a gene: 7. In nucleotides, the CDR3 is TGTGCCATCAGTGAGCGGCCCGACAGGGCCTATGGCTACACCTTC. Translation gives CAISERPDRAYGYTF.

The chain joins TRBV5-4 to TRBJ1-2; the match to TRBD1 covers 8 bases. Germline V gives CDR1 SGHNT, CDR2 YYREEE (reference sequence). V lost 5 bases and J lost 4; bases outside the gene matches: 10. CDR3 length: 15 residues. The CDR3 here is CASSGPGGRSYGYTF. CDR3 in DNA: TGTGCCAGCAGTGGCCCAGGGGGCAGAAGCTATGGCTACACCTTC.

This chain uses TRBV5-6 with TRBJ2-7; 9 bases are a match to TRBD1. CDR1 and CDR2 (germline): SGHDT, YYEEEE. There are 14 residues in the CDR3. V was clipped by 3 bases and J by 6 bases; unmatched bases: 7. The CDR3 here is CASSYPGTGSEQYF. CDR3 sequence (DNA): TGTGCCAGCAGCTACCCCGGGACAGGGAGCGAGCAGTACTTC. The whole variable domain, filled in from reference TRBV5-6 and TRBJ2-7, reads DAGVTQSPTHLIKTRGQQVTLRCSPKSGHDTVSWYQQALGQGPQFIFQYYEEEERQRGNFPDRFSGHQFPNYSSELNVNALLLGDSALYLCASSYPGTGSEQYFGPGTRLTVT.